The sample holds one count of the clone carrying this T cell receptor (beta chain). What it binds is not known. This entry is derived from a study of cytomegalovirus exposure and HLA in healthy donors. Findings of the study overall: Analysis performed later showed TCR beta chains linked to HLA being more clonally expanded than equally common others.

Primers for the PCR totalled 60 Vbeta and 13 Jbeta. TCRdb's copy holds only in-frame clones and misses some; the assay was immunoSEQ multiplex PCR. The sample lists some 190,000 clones, roughly four fifths seen once, with less than 4% in the top ten. CDR1 is MDHEN and CDR2 is SYDVKM in the germline V gene. The CDR3 sequence is 14 residues long. Trimming left V 3 bases short and J 7 bases short, with 16 bases between. Sample: PBMCs. The receptor comes from a young woman in good health and CMV-seropositive. The chain employs TRBV28 and TRBJ2-7; weak D call: TRBD2 (5 bases). This CDR3 is CASSFRGMEGEQYF. The CDR3 region has the DNA TGTGCCAGCAGTTTTCGGGGTATGGAAGGTGAGCAGTACTTC.